These T cell receptor beta chains were read from a single sample in a study of control samples from healthy donors and cancer patients. Profiling relied on immunoSEQ multiplex PCR, and the TCRdb table lists in-frame clones only, not all of them. The data contain some 140,000 clones, roughly 92% of them singletons. The sequenced material came from blood. Every receptor here comes from a man aged 30 to 45 in good health. The CDR3 runs from the conserved cysteine through the conserved F or W. The order of the fields is D gene, V gene, clone size, J gene, CDR3 DNA, CDR3 protein. A D gene is named only where the DNA matches it firmly. The size entry is marked missing in some rows and otherwise reads once, few, many or a size class.

d_call: TRBD2; v_call: TRBV28; clone_size: -; j_call: TRBJ2-5; cdr3_nt: TGTGCCAGCAGCGGGAGGGTCCAAGAGACCCAGTACTTC; cdr3_aa: CASSGRVQETQYF
d_call: TRBD2; v_call: TRBV27; clone_size: -; j_call: TRBJ2-7; cdr3_nt: TGTGCCAGCAGAACTCGGGGGGGGATAGTCTACGAGCAGTACTTC; cdr3_aa: CASRTRGGIVYEQYF
d_call: TRBD1; v_call: TRBV5-1; clone_size: -; j_call: TRBJ2-2; cdr3_nt: TGCGCCAGCAGGCCGTCCGGGACAGCGAACACCGGGGAGCTGTTTTTT; cdr3_aa: CASRPSGTANTGELFF
d_call: -; v_call: TRBV6-1; clone_size: -; j_call: TRBJ2-7; cdr3_nt: TGTGCCAGCAGTGAATGGGACACCTCCTACGAGCAGTACTTC; cdr3_aa: CASSEWDTSYEQYF
d_call: TRBD2; v_call: TRBV5-8; clone_size: -; j_call: TRBJ2-7; cdr3_nt: TGTGCCAGCAGGCTGGGACTAGCGGGACTCCTAAACTACGAGCAGTACTTC; cdr3_aa: CASRLGLAGLLNYEQYF
d_call: -; v_call: TRBV28; clone_size: -; j_call: TRBJ2-5; cdr3_nt: TGTGCCAGCAGTTCCTTCCAAGTTACAGTAAGCGAGACCCAGTACTTC; cdr3_aa: CASSSFQVTVSETQYF
d_call: -; v_call: TRBV20-1; clone_size: -; j_call: TRBJ2-3; cdr3_nt: TGCAGTGCTGCAAAGGGAGATACGCAGTATTTT; cdr3_aa: CSAAKGDTQYF
d_call: TRBD2; v_call: TRBV12-5; clone_size: -; j_call: TRBJ2-3; cdr3_nt: TGTGCTAGTGGTTTGGTAATAGCGGGCCGCACAGATACGCAGTATTTT; cdr3_aa: CASGLVIAGRTDTQYF
d_call: -; v_call: TRBV3-1/TRBV3-2; clone_size: -; j_call: TRBJ1-1; cdr3_nt: TGTGCCAGCAGCCAGGGGGAATGGGACACTGAAGCTTTCTTT; cdr3_aa: CASSQGEWDTEAFF
d_call: -; v_call: TRBV6-5; clone_size: few; j_call: TRBJ2-2; cdr3_nt: TGTGCCAGCAGTTACTCGAACACCGGGGAGCTGTTTTTT; cdr3_aa: CASSYSNTGELFF
d_call: TRBD1; v_call: TRBV6-4; clone_size: -; j_call: TRBJ1-1; cdr3_nt: TGTGCCAGCAGTGAGACAGGGGACACTGAAGCTTTCTTT; cdr3_aa: CASSETGDTEAFF
d_call: -; v_call: TRBV27; clone_size: -; j_call: TRBJ2-1; cdr3_nt: TGTGCCAGCATCCACGGGACGGTGGATAAGCAGTTCTTC; cdr3_aa: CASIHGTVDKQFF
d_call: -; v_call: TRBV5-4; clone_size: few; j_call: TRBJ1-2; cdr3_nt: TGTGCCAGCAGCTTGGAGGTGGCGGGCTACACCTTC; cdr3_aa: CASSLEVAGYTF
d_call: TRBD1; v_call: TRBV30; clone_size: -; j_call: TRBJ1-6; cdr3_nt: TGTGCCTGGGGGACAGGGGAGTATTCACCCCTCCACTTT; cdr3_aa: CAWGTGEYSPLHF
d_call: -; v_call: TRBV6-5; clone_size: -; j_call: TRBJ1-5; cdr3_nt: TGTGCCAGCAGGGCCGGGCAGAATCAGCCCCAGCATTTT; cdr3_aa: CASRAGQNQPQHF
d_call: -; v_call: TRBV30; clone_size: -; j_call: TRBJ1-1; cdr3_nt: TGTGCCTGGAGTGTATCTGGGGGGGACACTGAAGCTTTCTTT; cdr3_aa: CAWSVSGGDTEAFF
d_call: TRBD1; v_call: TRBV2; clone_size: -; j_call: TRBJ2-1; cdr3_nt: TGTGCCAGCGTGGGGGACAGGGGCAATGAGCAGTTCTTC; cdr3_aa: CASVGDRGNEQFF
d_call: TRBD1; v_call: TRBV2; clone_size: -; j_call: TRBJ1-4; cdr3_nt: TGTGCCAGCATAGTGGGGACAGGGGTTGGAACTAATGAAAAACTGTTTTTT; cdr3_aa: CASIVGTGVGTNEKLFF
d_call: -; v_call: TRBV28; clone_size: -; j_call: TRBJ1-6; cdr3_nt: TGTGCCAGCAGTTCCCCTACAGGGAATAATTCACCCCTCCACTTT; cdr3_aa: CASSSPTGNNSPLHF
d_call: -; v_call: TRBV24-1; clone_size: -; j_call: TRBJ2-3; cdr3_nt: TGTGCCACCAGTGATTTAATCGCTAGTGCGGGGACGCAGTATTTT; cdr3_aa: CATSDLIASAGTQYF
d_call: TRBD2; v_call: TRBV6-2/TRBV6-3; clone_size: once; j_call: TRBJ2-1; cdr3_nt: TGTGCCAGCAGTTCGACTAGCGGGAGTGATGAGCAGTTCTTC; cdr3_aa: CASSSTSGSDEQFF
d_call: TRBD2; v_call: TRBV27; clone_size: -; j_call: TRBJ2-1; cdr3_nt: TGTGCCAGCAGATCATTAGCGGGAGTCTCTTCCTACAATGAGCAGTTCTTC; cdr3_aa: CASRSLAGVSSYNEQFF
d_call: -; v_call: TRBV6-1; clone_size: -; j_call: TRBJ1-2; cdr3_nt: TGTGCCAGCAGTGAACTCGGGGGATTGGTGGGAGATGGCTACACCTTC; cdr3_aa: CASSELGGLVGDGYTF